These T cell receptor beta chains were read from a single sample in a study of response to subunit inactivated influenza vaccine. TCRdb called the RT-PCR reads again in MiXCR, with one record for every CDR3 protein. In the table there are about 520,000 distinct CDR3 sequences, 25% of which are singletons. This sample comprised CD4+ T cells sorted from PBMCs, obtained more than 4 days after vaccination. Every receptor here comes from a man in his fifties or sixties who received an inactivated influenza vaccine. CDR3s include the opening cysteine and the closing phenylalanine or tryptophan. Fields, in order: clone size, CDR3 length, V gene, CDR3 protein. Some rows have no size entry. The others give once, few or many, or a class for an expanded clone.

abundance: few
len: 14
v_gene: TRBV7-2
CDR3aa: CASSSGPITGELFF

abundance: few
len: 14
v_gene: TRBV3-1
CDR3aa: CASSRDRGGSEQFF

abundance: NA
len: 14
v_gene: TRBV7-9
CDR3aa: CASSPSRKEYGYTF

abundance: NA
len: 19
v_gene: TRBV18
CDR3aa: CASSMGALPLAGGAYEQYF

abundance: few
len: 13
v_gene: TRBV7-2
CDR3aa: CASSSQATDTQYF

abundance: NA
len: 13
v_gene: TRBV10-1
CDR3aa: CASRGLETDTQYF

abundance: NA
len: 15
v_gene: TRBV20-1
CDR3aa: CSATGLARVYNEQFF

abundance: NA
len: 15
v_gene: TRBV21-1
CDR3aa: CASRSGGRPKDEQFF

abundance: NA
len: 14
v_gene: TRBV5-1
CDR3aa: CASSPGQATDTQYF

abundance: few
len: 16
v_gene: TRBV3-1
CDR3aa: CASSNPPGQERGEAFF

abundance: NA
len: 12
v_gene: TRBV18
CDR3aa: CASSPGLEEQFF

abundance: few
len: 11
v_gene: TRBV3-1
CDR3aa: CASEGIYGYTF

abundance: NA
len: 14
v_gene: TRBV6-2/TRBV6-3
CDR3aa: CASSPVNRDQPQHF

abundance: NA
len: 14
v_gene: TRBV7-2
CDR3aa: CASSLGFGNTEAFF

abundance: few
len: 14
v_gene: TRBV5-1
CDR3aa: CASSFRTSGSEQFF

abundance: few
len: 13
v_gene: TRBV9
CDR3aa: CASSVARGDTQYF

abundance: few
len: 16
v_gene: TRBV10-3
CDR3aa: CAISARTGLLTDTQYF

abundance: NA
len: 14
v_gene: TRBV15
CDR3aa: CATSTRGGGETQYF

abundance: few
len: 15
v_gene: TRBV20-1
CDR3aa: CSARGTSGRDNEQFF

abundance: NA
len: 15
v_gene: TRBV10-3
CDR3aa: CATTKEATSTDTQYF

abundance: NA
len: 15
v_gene: TRBV7-2
CDR3aa: CASSLRATSGSPLHF

abundance: NA
len: 16
v_gene: TRBV4-2
CDR3aa: CASSQAWGAPYNEQFF

abundance: NA
len: 14
v_gene: TRBV5-1
CDR3aa: CASSLGSRAHEQYF

abundance: many
len: 16
v_gene: TRBV7-9
CDR3aa: CASSLGATGSTDTQYF

abundance: NA
len: 15
v_gene: TRBV12-3/TRBV12-4
CDR3aa: CASSLTGINTGELFF

abundance: NA
len: 15
v_gene: TRBV11-2
CDR3aa: CASSLDVGGHNEQFF

abundance: NA
len: 15
v_gene: TRBV20-1
CDR3aa: CSARDPSSVPYEQYF

abundance: NA
len: 14
v_gene: TRBV7-2
CDR3aa: CASSLNYRSYEQYF

abundance: few
len: 14
v_gene: TRBV7-9
CDR3aa: CASSLFSGMDTQYF

abundance: few
len: 15
v_gene: TRBV12-3/TRBV12-4
CDR3aa: CASSQTGGWDYGYTF

abundance: many
len: 14
v_gene: TRBV20-1
CDR3aa: CSAMLAGGRNEQFF

abundance: NA
len: 16
v_gene: TRBV6-1
CDR3aa: CASRPRKLREADTQYF

abundance: NA
len: 13
v_gene: TRBV29-1
CDR3aa: CSVGQSNTGELFF

abundance: few
len: 14
v_gene: TRBV6-2/TRBV6-3
CDR3aa: CASTLGTPNTEAFF

abundance: NA
len: 11
v_gene: TRBV6-5
CDR3aa: CASSWGTQQFF

abundance: NA
len: 15
v_gene: TRBV6-1
CDR3aa: CATDRELSSNQPQHF

abundance: few
len: 15
v_gene: TRBV4-3
CDR3aa: CASSQEAGLNTEAFF

abundance: NA
len: 14
v_gene: TRBV7-2
CDR3aa: CASSPMGSQEKLFF

abundance: NA
len: 15
v_gene: TRBV5-5
CDR3aa: CASSFSGLGNQPQHF

abundance: many
len: 14
v_gene: TRBV25-1
CDR3aa: CASSEWNRGNGQYF

abundance: few
len: 14
v_gene: TRBV5-6
CDR3aa: CASSPVSPGDTQYF

abundance: NA
len: 14
v_gene: TRBV2
CDR3aa: CASRNLGLLLEQYF

abundance: NA
len: 15
v_gene: TRBV29-1
CDR3aa: CSVGTGTGRFNEQFF